Shown below are 18 T cell receptor beta chains from a single sample sequenced in a study of monozygotic twins with inflammatory bowel disease. One entry per CDR3 protein, without DNA, is what TCRdb gives after re-calling the 5' RACE reads. The sample features some 170,000 distinct CDR3 sequences, with around 2.4% in its top ten. The sequenced sample consisted of blood. Receptor source: a human donor with ulcerative colitis or Crohn's disease, or a healthy co-twin of an affected twin (not recorded which).

The rearrangement uses TRBV4-3 and TRBJ2-7; TCRdb proposes TRBD2, but this gene call is untestable without DNA. Germline V gene data show CDR1 as LGHNA and CDR2 as YSLEER. The CDR3 is 15 amino acids. The CDR3: CASSQGASGSYEQYF.

The chain is built from TRBV29-1 and TRBJ2-6. This CDR3 is 14 amino acids long. The germline V gene encodes CDR1 SQVTM and CDR2 ANQGSEA. The CDR3 is CSVGEGSGANVLTF.

The rearrangement links TRBV7-2 to TRBJ1-1; TCRdb selects TRBD1, and the lack of DNA leaves this call unchecked. The CDR3 is 15 residues long. Germline CDR1 and CDR2: SGHTA and FQGNSA. CDR3: CASSSTGQMNTEAFF.

The chain carries TRBV28 and TRBJ2-5; TCRdb's D call of TRBD2 is untestable without DNA. The CDR3 length is 13 residues. Germline CDR1 is MDHEN and CDR2 is SYDVKM. The CDR3 sequence: CASSDSPRETQYF.

The V call is TRBV5-1, the J call TRBJ2-2; as DNA is missing, the TRBD1 call by TCRdb cannot be tested. Germline V CDR1 and CDR2: SGHRS, YFSETQ. The CDR3 consists of 13 residues. The CDR3 region is CASSASGAGELFF.

V and J are TRBV25-1 and TRBJ2-3; the TRBD2 assignment by TCRdb is unverifiable without DNA. Germline V gene data show CDR1 as MGHDK and CDR2 as SYGVNS. CDR3 length: 16 amino acids. CDR3 region: CASSVTSGGVSDTQYF.

The chain links TRBV6-4 to TRBJ2-3; the TCRdb call, TRBD2, lacks DNA for checking. Germline V CDR1 and CDR2: MRHNA, SNTAGT. This CDR3 has 13 amino acids. This CDR3 is CASSDGDLNTQYF.

The chain couples TRBV15 to TRBJ2-1. The germline V gene has CDR1 LNHNV and CDR2 YYDKDF (reference sequence). The CDR3 is 17 residues long. The CDR3 reads CATSRDSAGLTYNEQFF.

The chain carries TRBV20-1 and TRBJ2-3; TCRdb proposes TRBD2, but this gene call is untestable without DNA. This CDR3 has 16 residues. CDR1 and CDR2 from the germline V gene are DFQATT and SNEGSKA (reference sequence). CDR3 residues: CSAGLAGGTSTDTQYF.

The chain has TRBV7-9 and TRBJ1-1; TCRdb names TRBD1, which stays unverified in the absence of DNA. The CDR3 consists of 12 residues. Germline values: CDR1 SEHNR, CDR2 FQNEAQ (reference sequence). The CDR3 protein is CASSFLRGQAFF. Supplemented by reference TRBV7-9 and TRBJ1-1, the full variable domain reads DTGVSQNPRHKITKRGQNVTFRCDPISEHNRLYWYRQTLGQGPEFLTYFQNEAQLEKSRLLSDRFSAERPKGSFSTLEIQRTEQGDSAMYLCASSFLRGQAFFGQGTRLTVV.

The rearrangement uses TRBV4-1 and TRBJ2-3; TCRdb names TRBD2, which stays unverified in the absence of DNA. The CDR3 runs to 17 residues. Germline lookup yields CDR1 MGHRA and CDR2 YSYEKL. CDR3 amino acids: CASSQDRSGSTTDTQYF.

This chain uses TRBV6-4 with TRBJ2-7; the TCRdb D gene call, TRBD2, has no DNA to confirm it. CDR1 and CDR2 (germline): MRHNA, SNTAGT. This CDR3 is 17 amino acids long. This CDR3 reads CANSCPPLAGPGYEQYF.

The V and J genes are TRBV5-1 and TRBJ2-1. This CDR3 is built from 14 residues. Germline V gene sequence: CDR1 SGHRS, CDR2 YFSETQ. The CDR3 is CASSLDRNYNEQFF. Using reference TRBV5-1 and TRBJ2-1 for the parts outside the CDR3, the full variable domain is KAGVTQTPRYLIKTRGQQVTLSCSPISGHRSVSWYQQTPGQGLQFLFEYFSETQRNKGNFPGRFSGRQFSNSRSEMNVSTLELGDSALYLCASSLDRNYNEQFFGPGTRLTVL.

V gene TRBV12-2 combines with J gene TRBJ2-2; TCRdb picks TRBD2, but there is no DNA to check that call. TRBV12-2 is annotated as a pseudogene. There are 19 residues in the CDR3. The CDR3 here is CASRLGTSGRRANTGELFF.

The chain employs TRBV5-6 and TRBJ2-6; as DNA is missing, the TRBD1 call by TCRdb cannot be tested. Germline V CDR1 and CDR2: SGHDT, YYEEEE. This CDR3 is built from 16 residues. CDR3 amino acids: CASSWGTASGANVLTF.

The genes are TRBV5-1 and TRBJ1-3. The germline CDR1 and CDR2 sequences are SGHRS and YFSETQ. CDR3 length: 16 residues. The CDR3: CASSPGSVHSGNTIYF.

The rearrangement links TRBV3-1 to TRBJ2-3; TCRdb picks TRBD1, but there is no DNA to check that call. CDR1 and CDR2 (germline): LGHDT, YNNKEL (reference sequence). The CDR3 loop spans 17 amino acids. The CDR3: CASSQVLTGVFADTQYF.

J is TRBJ2-3 and V is TRBV28; TCRdb indicates TRBD2, and absent DNA this call remains unverified. The CDR3 is 13 amino acids. Germline CDR1 and CDR2: MDHEN and SYDVKM. CDR3 amino acids: CATLTSGRATQYF.